One sample yielded the 23 T cell receptor beta chains listed below, sequenced in a study of T cells after yellow fever vaccination. TCRdb re-analysed the 5' RACE reads in MiXCR, keeping a single row per CDR3 protein. The sample records 500,000 to 650,000 distinct CDR3 sequences, about a sixth being singletons. Sequenced here: PBMCs, sampled 5 days after the first yellow fever vaccination. The receptors were sampled from a young man who received the YFV17D yellow fever vaccine.

The rearrangement uses TRBV7-9 and TRBJ2-5; D tentatively reads TRBD1 or TRBD2 (5 bases each). Germline values: CDR1 SEHNR, CDR2 FQNEAQ (reference sequence). The CDR3 has 15 amino acids. Trimming cost V 5 bases and J 4 bases, with 17 bases left between them. The CDR3 spells CASSPGALVSETQYF. The CDR3 DNA sequence: TGTGCCAGCAGCCCCGGGGCTCTAGTTTCAGAGACCCAGTACTTC. Variable domain in full (rest from reference TRBV7-9 and TRBJ2-5): DTGVSQNPRHKITKRGQNVTFRCDPISEHNRLYWYRQTLGQGPEFLTYFQNEAQLEKSRLLSDRFSAERPKGSFSTLEIQRTEQGDSAMYLCASSPGALVSETQYFGPGTRLLVL.

This chain connects TRBV14 to TRBJ2-1; tentative D call: TRBD2 (6 bases). The CDR3 runs to 13 residues. Germline CDR1 is SGHDN and CDR2 is FVKESK. Trimming stripped 3 bases from V and 12 bases from J, with 15 bases between. The CDR3 reads CASSQDPRDSQFF. CDR3 sequence (DNA): TGTGCCAGCAGCCAGGATCCCCGGGACTCGCAGTTCTTC.

In its sample, this clonotype was seen a few times. In DNA, the CDR3 is TGCGCCAGCAGCCAAGTCGACATCTCCTCCTACGAGCAGTACTTC. Protein: CASSQVDISSYEQYF. The genes are TRBV4-1 and TRBJ2-7; no reliable D call. V gave up 1 base and J gave up 0 bases, with 10 bases separating them. The CDR3 length is 15 residues. Germline lookup yields CDR1 MGHRA and CDR2 YSYEKL.

This clonotype was found many times. V is TRBV7-2 and J is TRBJ1-1; D is perhaps TRBD1 (5 bases). Trimming took off 6 bases at V and 2 bases at J, with 13 bases between the two ends. The CDR3 length is 14 residues. CDR1 is SGHTA, CDR2 FQGNSA, per germline. The CDR3 region has the DNA TGTGCCAGCAGTTCGAAGAGGGGTAACACTGAAGCTTTCTTT. Its translation: CASSSKRGNTEAFF.

The CDR3 spells CASSQEFSSEQYF. In DNA form, the CDR3 reads TGCGCCAGCAGCCAAGAGTTCAGTTCCGAGCAGTACTTC. The chain couples TRBV4-3 to TRBJ2-7; D gene ambiguous. With 0 bases removed from V and 6 bases from J, the gap between germline ends came to 9 bases. The CDR3 has 13 residues. CDR1 is LGHNA, CDR2 YSLEER, per germline.

A note on this clonotype: A read error may be the cause here, since a much bigger clone is one base away. The gene calls are TRBV29-1 and TRBJ2-2; D might be TRBD1 or TRBD2, each matching 5 bases. Germline-derived CDR1 and CDR2 are SQVTM and ANQGSEA. The CDR3 covers 15 residues. The ends were cut back, 7 bases at V and 2 bases at J, with 17 bases in the middle. The CDR3 spells CSDRKRGSNTGELFF. In DNA, the CDR3 is TGCAGCGACAGAAAACGGGGCAGCAACACCGGGGAGCTGTTTTTT.

The chain joins TRBV18 to TRBJ2-1; 12 positions match TRBD2. The CDR3 is made up of 15 amino acids. The V segment lost 6 bases and the J segment 10 bases; nucleotides outside the gene matches: 10. CDR1 and CDR2 (germline): KGHSH, LQKENI. CDR3 sequence (DNA): TGTGCCAGCTCCCCTAGCGGGGGGGCCCCGAACGAGCAGTTCTTC. Protein: CASSPSGGAPNEQFF.

This clonotype was found many times. This chain links TRBV19 with TRBJ2-7, with unresolved D. V shed 3 bases and J shed 1 base, with 4 bases lying between them. The CDR3 consists of 12 residues. Germline CDR1 reads LNHDA; CDR2 reads SQIVND (reference sequence). The DNA of the CDR3 is TGTGCCAGTAGTATGGGGTCCTACGAGCAGTACTTC. Amino acid sequence: CASSMGSYEQYF.

The rearrangement joins TRBV29-1 to TRBJ1-2; D is unresolved. CDR1 is SQVTM, CDR2 ANQGSEA, per germline. This CDR3 region has 11 residues. V lost 8 bases and J 0 bases, leaving 7 bases between the germline ends. CDR3 in DNA: TGCAGCATAAAGTCTAACTATGGCTACACCTTC. Translated, it gives CSIKSNYGYTF.

This clonotype was detected a few times. The V and J genes are TRBV7-2 and TRBJ1-5; tentative D call: TRBD1 (5 bases). CDR3 length: 14 residues. V was pared by 5 bases and J by 2 bases, with 10 bases between. CDR1 is SGHTA, CDR2 FQGNSA, per germline. The CDR3 DNA is TGTGCCAGCAGCCATGGGGGGGGCAATCAGCCCCAGCATTTT. Translation gives CASSHGGGNQPQHF.

This clonotype turned up a few times. This chain uses TRBV7-2 with TRBJ2-5; 9 bases match TRBD2. Per germline, CDR1 SGHTA and CDR2 FQGNSA. V trimming: 1 base; J trimming: 5 bases; junction bases outside the gene matches: 8. The CDR3 covers 16 residues. CDR3 sequence: CASSLVAQRGAETQYF. The CDR3 region has the DNA TGTGCCAGCAGCTTAGTGGCTCAGCGGGGGGCGGAGACCCAGTACTTC.

This clonotype was seen a few times. The genes are TRBV11-2 and TRBJ2-1; 11 bases line up with TRBD2. Unmatched junction bases numbered 12, after V lost 3 bases and J lost 5 bases. CDR1 SGHAT and CDR2 FQNNGV come from the germline V gene. The length of the CDR3 is 18 residues. The CDR3 nucleotides are TGTGCCAGCAGCTTCGGACTTTCCGGGACTAGCGGCCACAATGAGCAGTTCTTC. Amino acid sequence: CASSFGLSGTSGHNEQFF.

The genes are TRBV5-1 and TRBJ2-3, with D perhaps matching TRBD1 (5 bases). Germline lookup yields CDR1 SGHRS and CDR2 YFSETQ. V was shortened by 5 bases and J by 0 bases, with 7 bases between the two germline ends. The CDR3 has 13 residues. CDR3 DNA: TGCGCCAGCAGGCGGACAAGCACAGATACGCAGTATTTT. This sequence encodes CASRRTSTDTQYF.

The V and J genes are TRBV6-1 and TRBJ2-2; D gene ambiguous. CDR1 is MNHNS and CDR2 is SASEGT in the germline V gene. This CDR3 is 13 amino acids long. V was shortened by 4 bases and J by 8 bases, with 11 bases between the two germline ends. The DNA of the CDR3 is TGTGCCAGCAGTGCCAGGCCCTCGGGGGAGCTGTTTTTT. This sequence encodes CASSARPSGELFF.

The J gene is TRBJ2-1, the V gene TRBV29-1; TRBD2 matches 8 bases. The CDR3 has 16 residues. The germline gives CDR1 SQVTM, CDR2 ANQGSEA. V lost 4 bases, J lost 7 bases, and 15 bases stayed unmatched. DNA for the CDR3: TGCAGCGTTGCCCCCCTAGGGGCCCCGGGGGGGAATGAGCAGTTCTTC. It is translated as CSVAPLGAPGGNEQFF.

V and J are TRBV6-5 and TRBJ1-1; D ambiguous. The germline V and J ends were trimmed by 2 bases and 3 bases, with 13 bases remaining between them. The length of the CDR3 is 15 residues. The germline gives CDR1 MNHEY, CDR2 SVGAGI. In DNA form, the CDR3 reads TGTGCCAGCAGTTACCAACGCCTGGGCGACACTGAAGCTTTCTTT. Its protein is CASSYQRLGDTEAFF.

This clonotype appeared once. As DNA, the CDR3 is TGTGCCAGCAGGCCCCCCGGGACCACAGATACGCAGTATTTT. It codes for CASRPPGTTDTQYF. The rearrangement links TRBV6-1 to TRBJ2-3, with D perhaps given as TRBD1 or TRBD2 (5 bases each). The germline V gene encodes CDR1 MNHNS and CDR2 SASEGT. The CDR3 is 14 amino acids. V lost 6 bases and J lost 2, with 12 bases in between.

This clonotype was seen a handful of times. The V and J genes are TRBV9 and TRBJ2-5; perhaps TRBD1 as D (5 bases). The CDR3 runs to 14 residues. V lost 4 bases and J 1 base, leaving 11 bases between the germline ends. Per the germline V gene, CDR1 is SGDLS and CDR2 is YYNGEE. CDR3 bases: TGTGCCAGCAGCTTTACTCAGGGCCAAGAGACCCAGTACTTC. Its protein product is CASSFTQGQETQYF.

The table lists this clonotype with a few counts. The genes are TRBV20-1 and TRBJ2-1, with D hard to call. The CDR3 has 15 amino acids. V was cut by 0 bases and J by 5 bases, with 14 bases left in between. CDR1 is DFQATT, CDR2 SNEGSKA, per germline (reference sequence). This CDR3 is CSARDLSRNHNEQFF. The DNA of the CDR3 is TGCAGTGCTAGAGATCTCTCCCGGAACCACAATGAGCAGTTCTTC.

The genes are TRBV7-2 and TRBJ2-6; unclear D gene. Per germline, CDR1 SGHTA and CDR2 FQGNSA. Trimming removed 2 bases from V and 1 base from J, with 6 bases in between. The CDR3 consists of 15 residues. CDR3 coding DNA: TGTGCCAGCAGCTTAAGTCGGTCTGGGGCCAACGTCCTGACTTTC. This codes for CASSLSRSGANVLTF.

The chain joins TRBV20-1 to TRBJ2-1; 8 nucleotides agree with TRBD2. The germline gives CDR1 DFQATT, CDR2 SNEGSKA (reference sequence). After removal of 3 bases from V and 4 bases from J, the junction contained 8 bases not matched to a gene. The CDR3 loop spans 15 amino acids. CDR3 DNA sequence: TGCAGTGCTAGGCAGTCGGCTAGCGGGTACAATGAGCAGTTCTTC. It specifies CSARQSASGYNEQFF.

This clonotype was observed a few times. V usage is TRBV29-1 and J usage is TRBJ2-5, with D perhaps TRBD1 (6 bases). Germline V gives CDR1 SQVTM, CDR2 ANQGSEA. V gave up 1 base and J gave up 4 bases, with 16 bases separating them. The length of the CDR3 is 15 residues. The CDR3 DNA reads TGCAGCGTTGAAGGGGACAACCTCTCGATAGAGACCCAGTACTTC. It yields the protein CSVEGDNLSIETQYF.

This clonotype was seen a few times. This sequence joins TRBV20-1 and TRBJ2-1; no clear D. In germline, CDR1 is DFQATT, CDR2 SNEGSKA (reference sequence). Trimming pared 4 bases from V and 0 bases from J, leaving 13 bases between. This CDR3 is built from 15 residues. The CDR3 is CSAKVVLSSYNEQFF. The CDR3 DNA follows: TGCAGTGCTAAAGTAGTCCTTAGCTCCTACAATGAGCAGTTCTTC.